This TCR beta chain emerged from a study of shared T cell receptors in the human thymus. Measured with immunoSEQ multiplex PCR; TCRdb has only the in-frame clones, and not every one. The top ten hold approximately 0.011% of the sample, which has some 720,000 clones, 88% seen once. This CDR3 is 14 amino acids long. V shed 5 bases and J shed 8 bases, with 16 bases lying between them. The germline gives CDR1 SGHDT, CDR2 YYEEEE. This sample also appeared in a second study, on human thymus T cells. In that study: Among the donors, all were healthy Finnish infants having corrective surgery for congenital heart defects. Both thymic and peripheral blood repertoires showed apparently biased V and J usage. In unrelated individuals, thymic repertoires overlapped highly, according to related research.

The sequenced sample consisted of thymocytes. This clonotype was sampled from a boy in the first two years of life with a congenital heart defect. The chain recombines TRBV5-6 with TRBJ2-2, with D uncertain. The CDR3 DNA reads as TGTGCCAGCAGTAACCGGTACCCTTTGGGGGAGCTGTTTTTT. It yields the protein CASSNRYPLGELFF.